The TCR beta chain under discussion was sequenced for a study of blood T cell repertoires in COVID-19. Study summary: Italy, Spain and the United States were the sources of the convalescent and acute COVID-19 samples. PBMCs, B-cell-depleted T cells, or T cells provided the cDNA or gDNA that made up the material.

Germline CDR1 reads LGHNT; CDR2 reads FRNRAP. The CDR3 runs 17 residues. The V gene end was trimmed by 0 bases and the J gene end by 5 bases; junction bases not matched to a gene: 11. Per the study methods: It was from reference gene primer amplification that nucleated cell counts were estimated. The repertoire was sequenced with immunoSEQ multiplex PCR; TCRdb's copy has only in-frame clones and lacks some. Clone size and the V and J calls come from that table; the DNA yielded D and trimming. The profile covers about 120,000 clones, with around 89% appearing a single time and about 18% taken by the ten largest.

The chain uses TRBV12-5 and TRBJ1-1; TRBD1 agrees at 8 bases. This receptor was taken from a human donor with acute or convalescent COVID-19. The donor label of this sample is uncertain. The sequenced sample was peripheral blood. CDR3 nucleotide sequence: TGTGCTAGTGGTTTGGTAGGGACAGGACTATCTGGTACTGAAGCTTTCTTT. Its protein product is CASGLVGTGLSGTEAFF.